This T cell receptor beta chain was obtained from a study of T cell responses to AZD1222 COVID-19 vaccine. The repertoire was sequenced with immunoSEQ multiplex PCR; TCRdb's copy has only in-frame clones and lacks some. Of 60,000 to 85,000 clones in the sample, 88% were seen once. Concerning this clone: What it binds is not known.

Overall study findings and caveats: Of spike-specific TCRs, nearly half reportedly target regions left unmutated in variants. Clonal diversity may have been underestimated, and the donors were mostly white British, with more females than males.

Deletions cut 6 bases from V and 9 bases from J, with 12 bases between. CDR3 length: 11 amino acids. CDR1 and CDR2 (germline): MDHEN, SYDVKM. The sample consisted of peripheral blood, taken 28 days after the second dose of the MenACWY control vaccine. The gene calls are TRBV28 and TRBJ2-7, with a tentative D call TRBD1 (6 bases). The clonotype comes from an adult who received the MenACWY meningococcal vaccine as a control. The CDR3 reads CASSRLGGQYF. CDR3 coding DNA: TGTGCCAGCAGCCGGCTAGGGGGGCAGTACTTC.